Each of the 5 T cell receptor beta chains below was sequenced from the same sample in a study of T cells after yellow fever vaccination. One entry per CDR3 protein results from TCRdb running MiXCR on the 5' RACE reads. Of under 250,000 distinct CDR3 sequences in the sample, less than 3.5% are singletons; the top ten hold around 3.2%. The sample here was CD4+ T cells sorted from PBMCs, taken 10 days after the yellow fever booster vaccination. The receptors come from a man aged 18 to 30 who received the YFV17D yellow fever vaccine.

This clonotype came up many times. The chain has TRBV9 and TRBJ1-2; D is unclear. Deletions cut 2 bases from V and 7 bases from J, with 18 bases between. Germline V gene sequence: CDR1 SGDLS, CDR2 YYNGEE. This CDR3 contains 15 residues. CDR3 sequence: CASSVNGPRWSGYTF. The CDR3 nucleotides read TGTGCCAGCAGCGTCAACGGCCCACGTTGGAGTGGCTACACCTTC.

CDR3: CASSKALNNSPLHF. The CDR3 coding sequence is TGTGCCAGCAGCAAAGCCCTGAATAATTCACCCCTCCACTTT. The chain is built from TRBV6-4 and TRBJ1-6; D is undetermined. CDR1 and CDR2 (germline): MRHNA, SNTAGT. V lost 6 bases, J lost 5 bases, and 11 bases lay in between. This CDR3 has 14 residues.

The chain uses TRBV5-8 and TRBJ2-3, with a possible D match to TRBD1 (5 bases). V lost 7 bases and J lost 1, with 16 bases in between. This CDR3 region has 15 residues. Germline V CDR1 and CDR2: SGHTS, YDEGEE. Written as DNA, the CDR3 is TGTGCCAGCGGGGCGTGGGGCAGGGGCACAGATACGCAGTATTTT. This gives the protein CASGAWGRGTDTQYF.

At least ten counts were recorded for this clonotype. V gene TRBV7-2 combines with J gene TRBJ1-6; tentative D call: TRBD1 (5 bases). Between the trimmed V and J ends, which lost 7 bases and 7 bases, there was a span of 17 bases. CDR3 size: 15 residues. CDR1 and CDR2 from the germline V gene are SGHTA and FQGNSA. In DNA, the CDR3 is TGTGCCAGCACCTCAAGTCCAGGGCCGAATTCACCCCTCCACTTT. It codes for CASTSSPGPNSPLHF.

This clonotype was seen repeatedly, ten times or more. The rearrangement links TRBV9 to TRBJ2-3, with a possible D match to TRBD2 (5 bases). Germline CDR1 reads SGDLS; CDR2 reads YYNGEE. CDR3 length: 14 amino acids. Trimming pared 2 bases from V and 0 bases from J, leaving 7 bases between. CDR3 DNA: TGTGCCAGCAGCGTCCCGGGGAGCACAGATACGCAGTATTTT. Encoded protein: CASSVPGSTDTQYF.